This T cell receptor beta chain emerged from a study of T-cell memory formation after mild COVID-19. CDR3 size: 12 residues. From germline, CDR1 is GTSNPN and CDR2 SVGIG (reference sequence). V lost 2 bases and J lost 11, with 15 bases in between. Study-level findings and limits: Detection of some responders pre-infection suggested pre-existing cross-reactive memory T cells participated.

Each CDR3 protein is one row after TCRdb ran MiXCR on the 5' RACE reads. The sample gives 350,000 to 500,000 distinct CDR3 sequences, over 15% of which show up once; 7.5% to 9.5% is in the top ten. About this clonotype: Its antigen remains unidentified.

The sequenced material came from PBMCs or a T cell subset sorted from them (not recorded which). This TCR came from an adult woman who had mild COVID-19 (a few samples of this study predate the infection). Cell type and time point are not known. V is TRBV30 and J is TRBJ1-1; no firm D call. In DNA, the CDR3 is TGTGCCTGGAGTTCTTATCGGTTGGAGGCTTTCTTT. It specifies CAWSSYRLEAFF.